This paragraph covers one T cell receptor beta chain sequence. This CDR3 is 12 amino acids long. The ends were cut back, 6 bases at V and 7 bases at J, with 15 bases in the middle. Germline lookup yields CDR1 DFQATT and CDR2 SNEGSKA (reference sequence). This table comes from immunoSEQ multiplex PCR, and its TCRdb copy is limited to in-frame clones, with some not included. The sample lists under 90,000 clones, approximately 92% seen once, with 5% to 6.5% in the top ten. The data originate from a study of control samples from healthy donors and cancer patients. The sample taken for sequencing was blood. This chain connects TRBV20-1 to TRBJ1-1; D is undetermined. This clonotype was obtained from a woman in her fifties or sixties in good health. CDR3: CSASGPAGEAFF. The DNA for the CDR3 is TGCAGTGCGAGTGGCCCCGCGGGTGAAGCTTTCTTT.